Detailed here is one T cell receptor (beta chain). Its antigen is currently unknown. 5'RACE primed at constant segments yielded TCR alpha and TCR beta cDNA libraries bearing sample barcodes and UMIs. One entry per CDR3 protein, called by TCRdb with MiXCR from the 5' RACE reads. The sample has 550,000 to 600,000 distinct CDR3 sequences, about 20% seen once; the top ten hold around 8.4%. This sample was taken from a study of T-cell memory formation after mild COVID-19. The CDR3 length is 18 residues. Germline lookup yields CDR1 MGHRA and CDR2 YSYEKL. Trimming pared 0 bases from V and 0 bases from J, leaving 16 bases between. Study-level points and caveats: Some clones that responded were present in memory (sampled pre-infection), which suggests cross-reactive memory joined.

The receptor's source is an adult woman who had mild COVID-19 (a few samples of this study predate the infection). Cell type and time point are not known. The chain uses TRBV4-1 and TRBJ2-3; the D gene is possibly TRBD2 (6 bases). The sequenced material came from PBMCs or a T cell subset sorted from them (not recorded which). CDR3 nucleotide sequence: TGCGCCAGCAGCCAAGATCAAGTTTACGGGACTAGCACAGATACGCAGTATTTT. It encodes CASSQDQVYGTSTDTQYF.